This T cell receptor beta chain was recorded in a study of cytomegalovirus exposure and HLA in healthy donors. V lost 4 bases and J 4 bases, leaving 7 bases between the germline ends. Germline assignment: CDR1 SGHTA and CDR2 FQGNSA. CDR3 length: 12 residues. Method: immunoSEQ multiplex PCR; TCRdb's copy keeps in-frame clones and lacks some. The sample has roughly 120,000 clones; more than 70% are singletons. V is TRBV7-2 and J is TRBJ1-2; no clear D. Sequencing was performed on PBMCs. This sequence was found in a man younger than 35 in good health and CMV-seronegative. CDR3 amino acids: CASSSTGYGYTF. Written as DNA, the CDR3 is TGTGCCAGCAGCTCTACGGGCTATGGCTACACCTTC.